This T cell receptor beta chain was captured in a study of OX40 agonist ivuxolimab in advanced cancers. Whole-study context: Six ivuxolimab dose levels, 0.01 to 10 mg/kg, were given intravenously every 2 weeks. Findings and caveats of the study: Near-lowest levels of clonal expansion characterized partial responders at 0.1-3.0 mg/kg.

Between the trimmed V and J ends, which lost 0 bases and 9 bases, there was a span of 7 bases. This CDR3 region has 13 residues. Germline V gene lookup returns CDR1 SGDLS and CDR2 YYNGEE. As to this clone: What it recognizes is unknown.

The repertoire was sequenced with immunoSEQ multiplex PCR; TCRdb's copy has only in-frame clones and lacks some. The data show 60,000 to 75,000 clones, roughly 84% seen once. Exclusion of a patient followed from autoimmune disease history or systemic immunosuppression. Sequences were derived from CD4+ or CD8+ T cells sorted from blood, sampled in a trial of the OX40 agonist ivuxolimab. The TCR was taken from an adult with an advanced solid tumor such as melanoma, head and neck, liver or kidney cancer. V gene TRBV9 combines with J gene TRBJ1-6; D remains ambiguous. This chain's CDR3 is CASSVDSASPLHF. The CDR3 nucleotides read TGTGCCAGCAGCGTAGACAGTGCTTCACCCCTCCACTTT.